A single sample gave rise to the 25 T cell receptor beta chains below, sequenced in a study of lymphopenia after photon versus proton radiotherapy. Profiled with immunoSEQ multiplex PCR; TCRdb holds only in-frame clones, not every one. The table has about 27,000 clones, 80% to 90% seen once. The input for sequencing was peripheral blood, taken from a patient treated with photon-based radiotherapy. The receptors were sampled from a man aged 50-59 years with gastric cancer.

This rearrangement joins TRBV5-1 to TRBJ1-5; 8 nucleotides line up with TRBD1. This CDR3 is built from 14 residues. V shed 3 bases, J shed 2 bases, and the junction held 1 base outside the gene matches. Germline V gene sequence: CDR1 SGHRS, CDR2 YFSETQ. The CDR3 region is CASSSGQGNQPQHF. The CDR3 nucleotides are TGCGCCAGCAGCTCGGGACAGGGCAATCAGCCCCAGCATTTT.

The rearrangement uses TRBV25-1 and TRBJ1-1, with D uncertain. V shed 9 bases and J shed 1 base, with 6 bases lying between them. This CDR3 contains 11 residues. In germline, CDR1 is MGHDK, CDR2 SYGVNS. In DNA form, the CDR3 reads TGTGCCAGTTGCACGAACACTGAAGCTTTCTTT. This encodes CASCTNTEAFF.

The CDR3 DNA follows: TGTGCCAGCAGCTTTTGGCGGGGGGTCTCCCACGAGCAGTACGTC. As protein: CASSFWRGVSHEQYV. The chain employs TRBV7-9 and TRBJ2-7; TRBD2 agrees at 8 bases. The CDR3 runs 15 residues. Germline assignment: CDR1 SEHNR and CDR2 FQNEAQ (reference sequence).

This chain uses TRBV2 with TRBJ1-2; D possibly corresponds to TRBD1 (5 bases). Trimming left V 8 bases short and J 8 bases short, with 15 bases between. Germline lookup yields CDR1 SNHLY and CDR2 FYNNEI. The CDR3 consists of 12 residues. The CDR3 DNA follows: TGTGCCAGCCGACTGGGGGATGGAGGCTACACCTTC. Translating gives CASRLGDGGYTF.

The V call is TRBV30, the J call TRBJ1-2; tentative D call: TRBD1 (6 bases). Trimming removed 0 bases from V and 4 bases from J, with 12 bases in between. This CDR3 comprises 14 residues. The V gene's germline CDR1 is GTSNPN and CDR2 SVGIG (reference sequence). The CDR3, as DNA: TGTGCCTGGAGTGTACGGCAGGGGACCTATGGCTACACCTTC. It is translated as CAWSVRQGTYGYTF. Full variable domain (remainder filled in from reference TRBV30 and TRBJ1-2): SQTIHQWPATLVQPVGSPLSLECTVEGTSNPNLYWYRQAAGRGLQLLFYSVGIGQISSEVPQNLSASRPQDRQFILSSKKLLLSDSGFYLCAWSVRQGTYGYTFGSGTRLTVV.

The CDR3, as DNA: TGTGCCAGCAGCCTAGGGGGGTACTCTGGAAACACCATATATTTT. Translated, it gives CASSLGGYSGNTIYF. This chain joins TRBV7-2 and TRBJ1-3, with D possibly TRBD1 on 6 matching bases. Germline values: CDR1 SGHTA, CDR2 FQGNSA. This CDR3 is 15 amino acids long. V was cut by 5 bases and J by 0 bases, with 11 bases left in between.

V and J are TRBV5-5 and TRBJ2-6, with D possibly TRBD1 on 5 matching bases. This CDR3 has 16 amino acids. The germline V gene encodes CDR1 SGHKS and CDR2 YYEKEE (reference sequence). Between the trimmed V and J ends, which lost 7 bases and 0 bases, there was a span of 14 bases. The CDR3 DNA reads TGTGCCAGCGGGGCAGGCGCCAACTCTGGGGCCAACGTCCTGACTTTC. Its translation is CASGAGANSGANVLTF.

This chain links TRBV27 with TRBJ1-1; tentatively, D is TRBD1 (5 bases). This CDR3 spans 17 amino acids. V was cut by 6 bases and J by 0 bases, with 20 bases left in between. Germline CDR1 reads MNHEY; CDR2 reads SMNVEV (reference sequence). The CDR3 sequence is CASRMPSQGGVNTEAFF. As DNA, the CDR3 is TGTGCCAGCAGGATGCCGAGTCAGGGAGGAGTGAACACTGAAGCTTTCTTT.

The chain links TRBV4-3 to TRBJ1-2; D not certain. Per the germline V gene, CDR1 is LGHNA and CDR2 is YSLEER. Trimming removed 0 bases from V and 3 bases from J, with 11 bases in between. This CDR3 contains 15 residues. The CDR3 nucleotides read TGCGCCAGCAGCCAAGACGGCACCTCCCACTATGGCTACACCTTC. It codes for CASSQDGTSHYGYTF.

The chain couples TRBV9 to TRBJ1-2; 10 bases map to TRBD1. This CDR3 contains 16 residues. Germline CDR1 and CDR2: SGDLS and YYNGEE. V was pared by 4 bases and J by 8 bases, with 14 bases of the junction left unmatched. DNA for the CDR3: TGTGCCAGCAGCCTTACTCCCGGGACAGGGGCCGACGGCTACACCTTC. The encoded protein is CASSLTPGTGADGYTF.

The rearrangement uses TRBV5-4 and TRBJ1-1; 11 bases agree with TRBD1. Germline trimming cut 4 bases from V and 11 bases from J; bases unmatched to any gene: 10. The CDR3 is 14 amino acids. Germline-derived CDR1 and CDR2 are SGHNT and YYREEE (reference sequence). The CDR3 is CASSHVLRDRGAFF. The CDR3 DNA is TGTGCCAGCAGCCACGTACTCAGGGACAGGGGGGCTTTCTTT. The entire variable domain, with the rest obtained from reference TRBV5-4 and TRBJ1-1, is as follows: ETGVTQSPTHLIKTRGQQVTLRCSSQSGHNTVSWYQQALGQGPQFIFQYYREEENGRGNFPPRFSGLQFPNYSSELNVNALELDDSALYLCASSHVLRDRGAFFGQGTRLTVV.

The rearrangement uses TRBV19 and TRBJ1-1, with D possibly being TRBD1 (6 bases). Per germline, CDR1 LNHDA and CDR2 SQIVND (reference sequence). There are 12 residues in the CDR3. Deletions cut 1 base from V and 10 bases from J, with 10 bases between. The CDR3 nucleotides read TGTGCCAGTAGTATAGCAGCGGGGGCAGCTTTCTTT. It specifies CASSIAAGAAFF. The variable domain in full, with the rest retrieved from reference TRBV19 and TRBJ1-1, is DGGITQSPKYLFRKEGQNVTLSCEQNLNHDAMYWYRQDPGQGLRLIYYSQIVNDFQKGDIAEGYSVSREKKESFPLTVTSAQKNPTAFYLCASSIAAGAAFFGQGTRLTVV.

The DNA for the CDR3 is TGTGCCAGCAGCTTAGAATACGGTTGGGAGACCCAGTACTTC. Amino acids: CASSLEYGWETQYF. This sequence joins TRBV11-2 and TRBJ2-5; D call uncertain. V was cut by 0 bases and J by 5 bases, with 10 bases left in between. The CDR3 length is 14 residues. From germline, CDR1 is SGHAT and CDR2 FQNNGV.

The chain recombines TRBV30 with TRBJ2-4; D is unresolved. This CDR3 spans 12 amino acids. In germline, CDR1 is GTSNPN, CDR2 SVGIG (reference sequence). V was trimmed by 4 bases and J by 5 bases, leaving 9 bases between them. The CDR3 reads CAWMKGQNIQYF. DNA of the CDR3: TGTGCCTGGATGAAGGGCCAAAACATTCAGTACTTC.

V gene TRBV23-1 combines with J gene TRBJ1-1; 7 bases agree with TRBD1. TRBV23-1 is filed as an ORF, its function uncertain. With 6 bases clipped from V and 2 bases from J, the junction kept 6 bases outside the gene matches. CDR3 length: 14 amino acids. CDR3 protein: CASRTGQANTEAFF. The CDR3 DNA follows: TGCGCCAGCAGGACCGGACAGGCTAACACTGAAGCTTTCTTT.

The chain carries TRBV6-1 and TRBJ1-3; a possible D gene is TRBD1 (5 bases). Trimming removed 0 bases from V and 0 bases from J, with 18 bases in between. Germline CDR1 MNHNS, CDR2 SASEGT. This CDR3 region has 19 residues. The CDR3 bases are TGTGCCAGCAGTGAAGCGGGCTGGGGGACCTATGACTCTGGAAACACCATATATTTT. This gives the protein CASSEAGWGTYDSGNTIYF.

This clone occurred a few times. This rearrangement joins TRBV7-8 to TRBJ1-1; D is undetermined. V gave up 0 bases and J gave up 6 bases, with 20 bases separating them. Per germline, CDR1 SGHVS and CDR2 FQNEAQ. The CDR3 is 17 amino acids. The CDR3: CASSLARPKDPLSEAFF. CDR3 coding DNA: TGTGCCAGCAGCTTAGCACGACCCAAGGACCCTTTGTCTGAAGCTTTCTTT.

This clone was seen more than once but under ten times. The chain joins TRBV6-1 to TRBJ1-6; D is unclear. Deletions cut 6 bases from V and 10 bases from J, with 13 bases between. Germline loops: CDR1 MNHNS, CDR2 SASEGT. The length of the CDR3 is 13 residues. CDR3 in amino acids: CASRWEGRSPLHF. The CDR3, as DNA: TGTGCCAGCAGGTGGGAGGGAAGATCACCCCTCCACTTT.

The chain joins TRBV6-1 to TRBJ2-7; unclear D gene. From germline, CDR1 is MNHNS and CDR2 SASEGT. This CDR3 spans 12 amino acids. V was clipped by 6 bases and J by 2 bases, with 8 bases between them. CDR3 DNA: TGTGCCAGCAGCCTGGGGACCTACGAGCAGTACTTC. Residues: CASSLGTYEQYF.

V and J are TRBV5-1 and TRBJ2-6; no reliable D call. Germline-derived CDR1 and CDR2 are SGHRS and YFSETQ. The CDR3 has 16 residues. V was cut by 0 bases and J by 2 bases, with 9 bases left in between. The CDR3 nucleotides read TGCGCCAGCAGCTTGGGGAGTGGAACTGGGGCCAACGTCCTGACTTTC. Protein product: CASSLGSGTGANVLTF. Full variable domain (missing parts from reference TRBV5-1 and TRBJ2-6): KAGVTQTPRYLIKTRGQQVTLSCSPISGHRSVSWYQQTPGQGLQFLFEYFSETQRNKGNFPGRFSGRQFSNSRSEMNVSTLELGDSALYLCASSLGSGTGANVLTFGAGSRLTVL.

The V call is TRBV18, the J call TRBJ1-1; perhaps TRBD1 as D (6 bases). Between the trimmed V and J ends, which lost 3 bases and 1 base, there was a span of 9 bases. The germline CDR1 and CDR2 sequences are KGHSH and LQKENI. The CDR3 extends over 14 amino acids. CDR3 loop: CASSPSTGNTEAFF. In DNA, the CDR3 is TGTGCCAGCTCACCCTCGACAGGGAACACTGAAGCTTTCTTT.

This rearrangement joins TRBV29-1 to TRBJ2-7; the D is unclear. V shed 0 bases and J shed 3 bases, with 6 bases lying between them. Germline CDR1 and CDR2: SQVTM and ANQGSEA. The CDR3 is made up of 12 amino acids. CDR3 loop: CSVEESGYEQYF. CDR3 coding DNA: TGCAGCGTTGAAGAGAGTGGCTACGAGCAGTACTTC.

The chain recombines TRBV2 with TRBJ2-6; a weak D match, TRBD1 (6 bases). This CDR3 has 15 amino acids. The germline V and J ends were trimmed by 9 bases and 1 base, with 13 bases remaining between them. Germline V gene lookup returns CDR1 SNHLY and CDR2 FYNNEI. Written as DNA, the CDR3 is TGTGCCAGTACACGAGGGGGTTCTGGGGCCAACGTCCTGACTTTC. Protein sequence: CASTRGGSGANVLTF.

The chain couples TRBV18 to TRBJ2-1; D is perhaps TRBD2 (5 bases). CDR1 and CDR2 from the germline V gene are KGHSH and LQKENI. V lost 10 bases to trimming and J lost 9 bases, with 25 bases between them. This CDR3 has 15 residues. CDR3 in DNA: TGTGCCACCGCCCCGGAGGAGAGTCAGCTTGGTGAGCAGTTCTTC. It specifies CATAPEESQLGEQFF.

The V gene is TRBV4-1, the J gene TRBJ2-4; TRBD1 aligns across 10 bases. Germline CDR1 reads MGHRA; CDR2 reads YSYEKL. J gave up 8 bases and V 1 base, and 2 bases lay outside the gene matches. The CDR3 consists of 14 residues. The CDR3 reads CASSQAGQGYIQYF. Here the CDR3 DNA reads TGCGCCAGCAGCCAAGCGGGACAGGGGTACATTCAGTACTTC.